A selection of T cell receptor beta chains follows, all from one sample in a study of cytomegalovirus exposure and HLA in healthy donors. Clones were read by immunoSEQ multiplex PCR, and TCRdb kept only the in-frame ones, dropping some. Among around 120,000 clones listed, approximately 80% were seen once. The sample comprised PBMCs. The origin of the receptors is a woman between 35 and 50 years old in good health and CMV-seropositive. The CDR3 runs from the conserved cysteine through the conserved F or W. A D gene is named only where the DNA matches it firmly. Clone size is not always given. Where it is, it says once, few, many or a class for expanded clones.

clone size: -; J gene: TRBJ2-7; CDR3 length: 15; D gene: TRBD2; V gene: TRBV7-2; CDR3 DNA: TGTGCCAGCAGTGCGACTAGCGGGAGTCTCTACGAGCAGTACTTC; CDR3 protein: CASSATSGSLYEQYF
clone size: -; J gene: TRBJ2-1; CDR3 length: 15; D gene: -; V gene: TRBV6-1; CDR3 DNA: TGTGCCAGCAGTGAAAGGGCAGGGGAATACAATGAGCAGTTCTTC; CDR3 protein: CASSERAGEYNEQFF
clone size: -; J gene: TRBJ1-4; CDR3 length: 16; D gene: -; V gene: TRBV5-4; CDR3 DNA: TGTGCCAGCAGCCTCGGGGTTGGATCGGCTAATGAAAAACTGTTTTTT; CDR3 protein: CASSLGVGSANEKLFF
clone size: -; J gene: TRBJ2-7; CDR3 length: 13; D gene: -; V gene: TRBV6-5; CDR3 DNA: TGTGCCAGCAGCTCCCTTCCTTCCCACGAGCAGTACTTC; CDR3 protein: CASSSLPSHEQYF
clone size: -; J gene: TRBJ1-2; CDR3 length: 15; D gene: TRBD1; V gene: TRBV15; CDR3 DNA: TGTGCCACCAGCAGAGCCGGACAGGGGAACTATGGCTACACCTTC; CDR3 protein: CATSRAGQGNYGYTF
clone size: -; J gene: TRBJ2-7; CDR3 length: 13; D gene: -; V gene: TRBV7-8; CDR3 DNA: TGTGCCAGCAGCTTATACGAGGTTTGGGAGCAGTACTTC; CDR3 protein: CASSLYEVWEQYF
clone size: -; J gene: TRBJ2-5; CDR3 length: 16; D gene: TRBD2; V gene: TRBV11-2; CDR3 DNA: TGTGCCAGCAGCTTAGAGGGGACTAGCATCTCAGAGACCCAGTACTTC; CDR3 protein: CASSLEGTSISETQYF
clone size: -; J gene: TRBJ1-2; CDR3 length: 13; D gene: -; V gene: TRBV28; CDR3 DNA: TGTGCCAGCAGAGCGACAGGCTGGGATGGCTACACCTTC; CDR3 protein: CASRATGWDGYTF
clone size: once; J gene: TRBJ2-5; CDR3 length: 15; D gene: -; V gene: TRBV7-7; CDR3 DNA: TGTGCTAGCAGCCCGGGACTCTCCGATTGGGAGACCCAGTACTTC; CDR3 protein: CASSPGLSDWETQYF
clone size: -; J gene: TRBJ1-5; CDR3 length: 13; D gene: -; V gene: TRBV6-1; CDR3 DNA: TGTGCCAGTGTCCGGGATAGCAATCAGCCCCAGCATTTT; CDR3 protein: CASVRDSNQPQHF
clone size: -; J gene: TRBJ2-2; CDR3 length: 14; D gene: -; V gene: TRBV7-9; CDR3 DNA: TGTGCCAGCACCCCTGTCAGTTACACCGGGGAGCTGTTTTTT; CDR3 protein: CASTPVSYTGELFF
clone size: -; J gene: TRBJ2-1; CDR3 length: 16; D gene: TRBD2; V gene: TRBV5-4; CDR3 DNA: TGTGCCAGCAGCGGGGTAGGGACTAGCGGGATCCATGAGCAGTTCTTC; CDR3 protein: CASSGVGTSGIHEQFF
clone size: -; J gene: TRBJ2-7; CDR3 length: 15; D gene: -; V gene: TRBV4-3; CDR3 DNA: TGCGCCAGCAGCTTGAGGACCGGGAGCTCCTACGAGCAGTACTTC; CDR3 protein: CASSLRTGSSYEQYF
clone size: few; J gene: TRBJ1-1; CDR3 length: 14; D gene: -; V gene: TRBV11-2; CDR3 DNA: TGTGCCAGCAGCTTTACAAGGGGCAGCACTGAAGCTTTCTTT; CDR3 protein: CASSFTRGSTEAFF
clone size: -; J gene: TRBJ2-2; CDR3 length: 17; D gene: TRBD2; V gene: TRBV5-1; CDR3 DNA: TGCGCCAGCAGCTTGGAAGGTCTAGCGGCAAACACCGGGGAGCTGTTTTTT; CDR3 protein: CASSLEGLAANTGELFF
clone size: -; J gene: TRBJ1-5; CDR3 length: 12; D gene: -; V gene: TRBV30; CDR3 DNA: TGTGCCTGGAGCCTACGGGGTCAGCCCCAGCATTTT; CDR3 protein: CAWSLRGQPQHF
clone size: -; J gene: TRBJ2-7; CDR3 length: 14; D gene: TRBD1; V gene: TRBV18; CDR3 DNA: TGTGCCAGCTCACCGGACAGGGTATCGTACGAGCAGTACTTC; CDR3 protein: CASSPDRVSYEQYF